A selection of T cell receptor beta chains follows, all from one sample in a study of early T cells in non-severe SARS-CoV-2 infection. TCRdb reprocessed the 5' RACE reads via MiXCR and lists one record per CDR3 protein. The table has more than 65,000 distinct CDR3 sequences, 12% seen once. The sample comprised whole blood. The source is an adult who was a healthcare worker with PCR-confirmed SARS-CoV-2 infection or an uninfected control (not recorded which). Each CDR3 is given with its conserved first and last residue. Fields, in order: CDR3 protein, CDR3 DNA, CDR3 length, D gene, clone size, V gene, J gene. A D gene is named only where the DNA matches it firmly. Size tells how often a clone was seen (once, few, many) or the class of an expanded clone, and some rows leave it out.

cdr3_aa: CATSDATGLAFSSYNEQFF; cdr3_nt: TGTGCCACCAGTGATGCCACGGGACTAGCGTTTAGCTCCTACAATGAGCAGTTCTTC; cdr3_length: 19; d_call: TRBD2; clone_size: -; v_call: TRBV24-1; j_call: TRBJ2-1
cdr3_aa: CASSPHLDQQYNEQFF; cdr3_nt: TGTGCCAGCAGTCCTCACCTAGACCAACAATACAATGAGCAGTTCTTC; cdr3_length: 16; d_call: -; clone_size: many; v_call: TRBV3-1; j_call: TRBJ2-1
cdr3_aa: CASSFPGGQGMNTEAFF; cdr3_nt: TGTGCCAGCAGCTTCCCCGGGGGCCAGGGTATGAACACTGAAGCTTTCTTT; cdr3_length: 17; d_call: -; clone_size: many; v_call: TRBV13; j_call: TRBJ1-1
cdr3_aa: CASSPSRMNTEAFF; cdr3_nt: TGCGCCAGCAGCCCCAGCAGGATGAACACTGAAGCTTTCTTT; cdr3_length: 14; d_call: -; clone_size: many; v_call: TRBV4-1; j_call: TRBJ1-1
cdr3_aa: CASSNRRRAGANVLTF; cdr3_nt: TGTGCCAGCAGTAACCGGCGCAGGGCTGGGGCCAACGTCCTGACTTTC; cdr3_length: 16; d_call: -; clone_size: many; v_call: TRBV28; j_call: TRBJ2-6
cdr3_aa: CASSLQELRGYTF; cdr3_nt: TGTGCCAGCAGTTTACAGGAGTTGCGGGGCTACACCTTC; cdr3_length: 13; d_call: -; clone_size: few; v_call: TRBV28; j_call: TRBJ1-2
cdr3_aa: CASSSDGLIYEQYF; cdr3_nt: TGTGCCAGCAGTTCGGACGGACTAATCTACGAGCAGTACTTC; cdr3_length: 14; d_call: -; clone_size: many; v_call: TRBV12-3/TRBV12-4; j_call: TRBJ2-7
cdr3_aa: CASSLIQGAYEQYF; cdr3_nt: TGCGCCAGCAGCTTGATCCAGGGCGCCTACGAGCAGTACTTC; cdr3_length: 14; d_call: -; clone_size: few; v_call: TRBV5-1; j_call: TRBJ2-7
cdr3_aa: CASSIIPGDVRAFF; cdr3_nt: TGTGCCAGCAGTATCATCCCGGGAGACGTGCGTGCTTTCTTT; cdr3_length: 14; d_call: -; clone_size: -; v_call: TRBV28; j_call: TRBJ1-1
cdr3_aa: CASSDMEGTSGRVSYEQYF; cdr3_nt: TGCGCCAGCAGTGATATGGAGGGGACTAGCGGTCGAGTCTCCTACGAGCAGTACTTC; cdr3_length: 19; d_call: TRBD2; clone_size: few; v_call: TRBV10-2; j_call: TRBJ2-7
cdr3_aa: CASSLRTSGRFEQFF; cdr3_nt: TGTGCCAGCAGTCTAAGGACTAGCGGGAGGTTTGAGCAGTTCTTC; cdr3_length: 15; d_call: TRBD2; clone_size: -; v_call: TRBV12-3/TRBV12-4; j_call: TRBJ2-1
cdr3_aa: CSAKKGGQGRSVYEQYF; cdr3_nt: TGCAGTGCCAAAAAAGGTGGACAGGGCCGATCAGTATACGAGCAGTACTTC; cdr3_length: 17; d_call: TRBD1; clone_size: many; v_call: TRBV20-1; j_call: TRBJ2-7
cdr3_aa: CASSLGRPPIYF; cdr3_nt: TGTGCCAGCAGCCTGGGGCGGCCCCCCATATATTTT; cdr3_length: 12; d_call: -; clone_size: -; v_call: TRBV3-1; j_call: TRBJ1-3
cdr3_aa: CASSQDSGQPSSTEAFF; cdr3_nt: TGCGCCAGCAGCCAAGATTCGGGACAGCCGTCTTCCACTGAAGCTTTCTTT; cdr3_length: 17; d_call: TRBD1; clone_size: many; v_call: TRBV4-1; j_call: TRBJ1-1
cdr3_aa: CASSRDRRTYEQYF; cdr3_nt: TGTGCCAGCAGCCGAGACAGGCGGACCTACGAGCAGTACTTC; cdr3_length: 14; d_call: -; clone_size: many; v_call: TRBV7-9; j_call: TRBJ2-7
cdr3_aa: CASSRLAVANTGELFF; cdr3_nt: TGCGCCAGCAGCAGGCTAGCGGTCGCGAACACCGGGGAGCTGTTTTTT; cdr3_length: 16; d_call: TRBD2; clone_size: many; v_call: TRBV5-1; j_call: TRBJ2-2
cdr3_aa: CSYTMESGELFF; cdr3_nt: TGCAGCTATACAATGGAGTCTGGGGAGCTGTTTTTT; cdr3_length: 12; d_call: -; clone_size: many; v_call: TRBV29-1; j_call: TRBJ2-2
cdr3_aa: CSARGLAGTYNEQFF; cdr3_nt: TGCAGTGCTAGAGGATTAGCGGGGACGTACAATGAGCAGTTCTTC; cdr3_length: 15; d_call: TRBD2; clone_size: -; v_call: TRBV20-1; j_call: TRBJ2-1
cdr3_aa: CASSLPLSSAQYF; cdr3_nt: TGTGCCAGCAGCTTGCCCCTTTCGTCGGCCCAGTACTTC; cdr3_length: 13; d_call: -; clone_size: many; v_call: TRBV13; j_call: TRBJ2-5
cdr3_aa: CSVTRTSGLPSGYHEQYF; cdr3_nt: TGCAGCGTTACTCGGACTAGCGGCCTACCCTCTGGTTACCACGAGCAGTACTTC; cdr3_length: 18; d_call: TRBD2; clone_size: -; v_call: TRBV29-1; j_call: TRBJ2-7
cdr3_aa: CASSLEGTLGQETQYF; cdr3_nt: TGTGCCAGCAGCTTGGAAGGGACGCTAGGCCAAGAGACCCAGTACTTC; cdr3_length: 16; d_call: -; clone_size: few; v_call: TRBV5-5; j_call: TRBJ2-5
cdr3_aa: CASSYRQGRQPQHF; cdr3_nt: TGTGCCAGCAGCTACCGACAAGGCCGCCAGCCCCAGCATTTT; cdr3_length: 14; d_call: -; clone_size: many; v_call: TRBV7-2; j_call: TRBJ1-5
cdr3_aa: CAWSVRLRDTQYF; cdr3_nt: TGTGCCTGGAGTGTACGCTTGAGAGATACGCAGTATTTT; cdr3_length: 13; d_call: -; clone_size: medium-sized; v_call: TRBV30; j_call: TRBJ2-3
cdr3_aa: CASTLGVDTEAFF; cdr3_nt: TGTGCCAGCACACTAGGGGTGGACACTGAAGCTTTCTTT; cdr3_length: 13; d_call: -; clone_size: many; v_call: TRBV28; j_call: TRBJ1-1
cdr3_aa: CASKETGAGGYTF; cdr3_nt: TGTGCCAGCAAAGAGACAGGGGCCGGTGGCTACACCTTC; cdr3_length: 13; d_call: TRBD1; clone_size: many; v_call: TRBV2; j_call: TRBJ1-2
cdr3_aa: CASGMGQGRAGDGYTF; cdr3_nt: TGTGCCAGCGGAATGGGACAGGGACGGGCAGGGGATGGCTACACCTTC; cdr3_length: 16; d_call: TRBD1; clone_size: -; v_call: TRBV7-2; j_call: TRBJ1-2
cdr3_aa: CASSPGPQETQYF; cdr3_nt: TGTGCCAGCAGCCCTGGACCCCAAGAGACCCAGTACTTC; cdr3_length: 13; d_call: -; clone_size: many; v_call: TRBV7-3; j_call: TRBJ2-5
cdr3_aa: CASIPRPPPWAGGDEQFF; cdr3_nt: TGTGCCAGCATCCCACGTCCCCCCCCCTGGGCGGGAGGTGATGAGCAGTTCTTC; cdr3_length: 18; d_call: TRBD2; clone_size: few; v_call: TRBV5-5; j_call: TRBJ2-1
cdr3_aa: CASSLTLEGTQYF; cdr3_nt: TGTGCCAGCAGCTTAACCCTCGAAGGGACCCAGTACTTC; cdr3_length: 13; d_call: -; clone_size: -; v_call: TRBV7-9; j_call: TRBJ2-5
cdr3_aa: CSVVFWGAREAFF; cdr3_nt: TGCAGCGTTGTCTTTTGGGGGGCCCGTGAAGCTTTCTTT; cdr3_length: 13; d_call: -; clone_size: many; v_call: TRBV29-1; j_call: TRBJ1-1
cdr3_aa: CASTSTSGYTDTQYF; cdr3_nt: TGTGCCAGCACCTCGACTAGCGGATACACAGATACGCAGTATTTT; cdr3_length: 15; d_call: TRBD2; clone_size: many; v_call: TRBV7-9; j_call: TRBJ2-3
cdr3_aa: CASSLGPTRDTQYF; cdr3_nt: TGCGCCAGCAGCTTGGGACCCACCAGGGATACGCAGTATTTT; cdr3_length: 14; d_call: -; clone_size: -; v_call: TRBV5-1; j_call: TRBJ2-3
cdr3_aa: CASTSLSRGTGEQFF; cdr3_nt: TGTGCCAGCACATCCCTTAGTAGAGGCACCGGGGAGCAGTTTTTT; cdr3_length: 15; d_call: -; clone_size: -; v_call: TRBV2; j_call: TRBJ2-2
cdr3_aa: CATSDPPGGRTDTQYF; cdr3_nt: TGTGCCACCAGTGATCCACCGGGGGGCCGCACAGATACGCAGTATTTT; cdr3_length: 16; d_call: -; clone_size: few; v_call: TRBV24-1; j_call: TRBJ2-3
cdr3_aa: CASSVELTSSYNEQFF; cdr3_nt: TGTGCCAGCAGCGTAGAGCTAACCAGCTCCTACAATGAGCAGTTCTTC; cdr3_length: 16; d_call: -; clone_size: many; v_call: TRBV9; j_call: TRBJ2-1
cdr3_aa: CASSDPRDRGRQYF; cdr3_nt: TGTGCCAGCAGTGACCCCCGGGACAGGGGGCGGCAGTACTTC; cdr3_length: 14; d_call: TRBD1; clone_size: -; v_call: TRBV28; j_call: TRBJ2-7
cdr3_aa: CSASSRVQPQHF; cdr3_nt: TGCAGTGCTAGTAGCCGTGTTCAGCCCCAGCATTTT; cdr3_length: 12; d_call: -; clone_size: -; v_call: TRBV20-1; j_call: TRBJ1-5
cdr3_aa: CASGPGTGNTIYF; cdr3_nt: TGTGCCAGCGGTCCGGGAACTGGAAACACCATATATTTT; cdr3_length: 13; d_call: -; clone_size: many; v_call: TRBV6-5; j_call: TRBJ1-3
cdr3_aa: CATSNPAAEKDTQYF; cdr3_nt: TGTGCCACCAGTAACCCGGCAGCCGAGAAAGATACGCAGTATTTT; cdr3_length: 15; d_call: -; clone_size: many; v_call: TRBV24-1; j_call: TRBJ2-3
cdr3_aa: CASSKRGATNEKLFF; cdr3_nt: TGTGCCAGCAGTAAAAGGGGAGCAACTAATGAAAAACTGTTTTTT; cdr3_length: 15; d_call: -; clone_size: few; v_call: TRBV12-3/TRBV12-4; j_call: TRBJ1-4
cdr3_aa: CSATFPPSVPLHF; cdr3_nt: TGCAGTGCTACCTTCCCACCCTCCGTCCCCCTCCACTTT; cdr3_length: 13; d_call: -; clone_size: few; v_call: TRBV20-1; j_call: TRBJ1-6
cdr3_aa: CSVEVFGQAGANVLTF; cdr3_nt: TGCAGCGTTGAAGTATTCGGACAGGCTGGGGCCAACGTCCTGACTTTC; cdr3_length: 16; d_call: TRBD1; clone_size: many; v_call: TRBV29-1; j_call: TRBJ2-6
cdr3_aa: CASSPLGGQSQPQHF; cdr3_nt: TGTGCCAGCTCACCACTTGGGGGGCAGAGTCAGCCCCAGCATTTT; cdr3_length: 15; d_call: -; clone_size: few; v_call: TRBV18; j_call: TRBJ1-5
cdr3_aa: CASSLGGTSKNEQFF; cdr3_nt: TGTGCCAGCAGTTTAGGAGGGACTAGCAAGAATGAGCAGTTCTTC; cdr3_length: 15; d_call: TRBD2; clone_size: many; v_call: TRBV12-3/TRBV12-4; j_call: TRBJ2-1